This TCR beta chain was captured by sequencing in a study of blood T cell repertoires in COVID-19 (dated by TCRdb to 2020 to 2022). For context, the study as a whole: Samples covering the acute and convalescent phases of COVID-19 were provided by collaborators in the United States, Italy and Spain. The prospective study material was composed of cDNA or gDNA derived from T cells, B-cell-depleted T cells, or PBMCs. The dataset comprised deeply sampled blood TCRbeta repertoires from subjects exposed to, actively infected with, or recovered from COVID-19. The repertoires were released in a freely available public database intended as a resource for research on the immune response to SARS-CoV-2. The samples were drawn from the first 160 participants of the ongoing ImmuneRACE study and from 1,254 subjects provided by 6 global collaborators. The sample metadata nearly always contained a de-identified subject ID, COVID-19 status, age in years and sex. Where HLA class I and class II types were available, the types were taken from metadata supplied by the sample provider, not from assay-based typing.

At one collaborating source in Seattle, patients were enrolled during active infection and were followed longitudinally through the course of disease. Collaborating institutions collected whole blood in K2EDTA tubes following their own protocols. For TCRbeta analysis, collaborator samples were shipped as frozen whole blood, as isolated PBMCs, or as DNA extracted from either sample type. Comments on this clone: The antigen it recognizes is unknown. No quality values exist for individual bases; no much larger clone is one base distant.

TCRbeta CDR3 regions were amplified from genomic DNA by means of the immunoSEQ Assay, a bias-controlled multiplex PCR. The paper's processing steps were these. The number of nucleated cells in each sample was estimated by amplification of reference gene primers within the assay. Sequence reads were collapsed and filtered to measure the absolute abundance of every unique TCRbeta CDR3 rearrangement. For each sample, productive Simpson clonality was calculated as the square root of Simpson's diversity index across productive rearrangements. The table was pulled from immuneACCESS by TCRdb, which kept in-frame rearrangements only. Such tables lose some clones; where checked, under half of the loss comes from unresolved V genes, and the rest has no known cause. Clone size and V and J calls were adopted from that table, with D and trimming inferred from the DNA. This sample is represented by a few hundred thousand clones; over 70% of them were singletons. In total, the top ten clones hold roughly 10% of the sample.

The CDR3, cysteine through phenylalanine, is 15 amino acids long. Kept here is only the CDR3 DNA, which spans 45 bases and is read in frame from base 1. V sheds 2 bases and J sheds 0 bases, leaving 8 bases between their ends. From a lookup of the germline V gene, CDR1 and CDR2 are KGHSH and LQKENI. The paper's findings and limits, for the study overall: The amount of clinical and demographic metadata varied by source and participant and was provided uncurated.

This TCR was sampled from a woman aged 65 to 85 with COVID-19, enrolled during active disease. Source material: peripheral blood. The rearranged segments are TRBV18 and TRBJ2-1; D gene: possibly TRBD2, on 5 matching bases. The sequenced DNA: TGTGCCAGCTCACCAGGAGGAAGCTCCTACAATGAGCAGTTCTTC. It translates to CASSPGGSSYNEQFF.